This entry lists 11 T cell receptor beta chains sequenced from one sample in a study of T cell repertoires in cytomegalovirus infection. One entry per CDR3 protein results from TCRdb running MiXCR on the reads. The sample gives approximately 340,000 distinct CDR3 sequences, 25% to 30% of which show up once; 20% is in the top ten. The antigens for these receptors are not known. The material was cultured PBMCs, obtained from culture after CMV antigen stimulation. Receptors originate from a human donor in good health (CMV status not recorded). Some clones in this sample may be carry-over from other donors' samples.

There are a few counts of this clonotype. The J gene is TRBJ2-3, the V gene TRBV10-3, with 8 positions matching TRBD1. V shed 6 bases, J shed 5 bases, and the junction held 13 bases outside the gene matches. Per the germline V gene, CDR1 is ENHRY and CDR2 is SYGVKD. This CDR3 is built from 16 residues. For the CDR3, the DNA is TGTGCCATCAGGGGTTCCGGACAGGGTCGAGGAGATACGCAGTATTTT. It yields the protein CAIRGSGQGRGDTQYF.

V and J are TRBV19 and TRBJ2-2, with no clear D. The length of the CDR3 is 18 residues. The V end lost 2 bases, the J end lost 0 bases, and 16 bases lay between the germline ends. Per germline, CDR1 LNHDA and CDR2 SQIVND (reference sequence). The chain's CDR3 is CASSIQLLDGSNTGELFF. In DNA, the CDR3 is TGTGCCAGTAGTATACAACTACTTGACGGTTCGAACACCGGGGAGCTGTTTTTT.

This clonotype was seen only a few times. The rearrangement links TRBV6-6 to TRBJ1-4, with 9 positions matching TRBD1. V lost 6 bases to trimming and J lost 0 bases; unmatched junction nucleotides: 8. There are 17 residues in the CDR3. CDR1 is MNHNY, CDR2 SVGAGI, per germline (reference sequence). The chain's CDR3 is CASSLTGGRTTNEKLFF. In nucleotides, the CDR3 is TGTGCCAGCAGCCTTACAGGGGGCCGGACAACTAATGAAAAACTGTTTTTT.

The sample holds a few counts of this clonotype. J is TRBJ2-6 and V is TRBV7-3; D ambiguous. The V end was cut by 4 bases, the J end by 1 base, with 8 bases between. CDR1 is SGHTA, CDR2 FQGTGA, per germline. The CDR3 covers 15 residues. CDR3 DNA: TGTGCCAGCAGCTCACTAAATTCTGGGGCCAACGTCCTGACTTTC. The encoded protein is CASSSLNSGANVLTF.

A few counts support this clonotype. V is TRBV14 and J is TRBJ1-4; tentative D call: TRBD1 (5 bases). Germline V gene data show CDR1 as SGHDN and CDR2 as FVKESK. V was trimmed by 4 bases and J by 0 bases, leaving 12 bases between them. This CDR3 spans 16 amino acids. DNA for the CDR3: TGTGCCAGCAGCCGTAGCCCAGGGTCAACTAATGAAAAACTGTTTTTT. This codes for CASSRSPGSTNEKLFF.

DNA for the CDR3: TGTGCCAACCGAGGGTACAGGGCAGCGGTGACTGAAGCTTTCTTT. Translating it yields CANRGYRAAVTEAFF. This chain connects TRBV6-8 to TRBJ1-1; tentatively, D is TRBD1 (6 bases). Germline V gene data show CDR1 as MNHGY and CDR2 as SAAAGT. There are 15 residues in the CDR3. V was shortened by 10 bases and J by 5 bases, with 23 bases between the two germline ends.

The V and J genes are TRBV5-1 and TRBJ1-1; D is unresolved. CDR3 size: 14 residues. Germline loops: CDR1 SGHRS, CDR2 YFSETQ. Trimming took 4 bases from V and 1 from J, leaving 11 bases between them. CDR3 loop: CASSVRQANTEAFF. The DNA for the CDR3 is TGCGCCAGCAGCGTAAGGCAGGCGAACACTGAAGCTTTCTTT.

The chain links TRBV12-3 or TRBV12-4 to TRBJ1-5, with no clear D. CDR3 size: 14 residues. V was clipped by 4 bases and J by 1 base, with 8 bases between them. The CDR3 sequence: CASSYVGSNQPQHF. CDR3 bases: TGTGCCAGCAGTTATGTCGGGAGCAATCAGCCCCAGCATTTT.

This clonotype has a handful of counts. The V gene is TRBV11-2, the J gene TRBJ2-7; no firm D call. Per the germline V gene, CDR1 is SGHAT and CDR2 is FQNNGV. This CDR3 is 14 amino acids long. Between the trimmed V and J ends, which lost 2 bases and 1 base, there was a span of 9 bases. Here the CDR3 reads CASSLFGSSYEQYF. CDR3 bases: TGTGCCAGCAGCTTATTCGGTAGTTCCTACGAGCAGTACTTC.

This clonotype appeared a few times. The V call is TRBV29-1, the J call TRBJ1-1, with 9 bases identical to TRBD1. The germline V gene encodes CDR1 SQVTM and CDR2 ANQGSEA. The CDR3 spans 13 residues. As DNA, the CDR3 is TGCAGTAATTTACAGGGGGCAGGGACTGAAGCTTTCTTT. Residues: CSNLQGAGTEAFF.

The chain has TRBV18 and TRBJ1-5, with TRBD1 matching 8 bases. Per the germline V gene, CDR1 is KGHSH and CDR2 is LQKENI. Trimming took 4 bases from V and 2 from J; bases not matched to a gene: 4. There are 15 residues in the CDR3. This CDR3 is CASSQDRVGNQPQHF. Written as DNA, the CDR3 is TGTGCCAGCTCACAGGACAGGGTGGGCAATCAGCCCCAGCATTTT.